These 19 T cell receptor beta chains came from one sample sequenced in a study of beta chain features in type 1 diabetes. Findings and caveats of the study: Shortening of TCRB CDR3s, moderate but significant, appeared in all four CD4+ subsets of Type 1 diabetes patients.

The antigens of these receptors remain unknown. As every portion of the isolated RNA was reverse transcribed, the sequencing read expressed TCRB transcripts. Profiling relied on immunoSEQ multiplex PCR, and the TCRdb table lists in-frame clones only, not all of them. The sample has around 130,000 clones, 9% seen once; the top ten hold 0.65% to 0.75%. The material sequenced was central memory CD4+ T cells from blood. These receptors all come from a man aged 25-45 years with type 1 diabetes.

This clone came up a few times. This chain links TRBV9 with TRBJ2-3, with 8 bases identical to TRBD2. CDR1 and CDR2 (germline): SGDLS, YYNGEE. With 0 bases clipped from V and 9 bases from J, the junction kept 9 bases outside the gene matches. CDR3 size: 15 residues. The CDR3: CASSVDLSGAGTQYF. CDR3 bases: TGTGCCAGCAGCGTAGATCTTAGCGGGGCGGGCACGCAGTATTTT.

This clone was counted ten times or more. The rearrangement links TRBV4-3 to TRBJ2-1, with 9 nucleotides matching TRBD1. The CDR3 length is 13 residues. The ends lost 4 bases at V and 9 bases at J; junction bases unmatched: 4. Germline V gene lookup returns CDR1 LGHNA and CDR2 YSLEER. The CDR3 is CASSPDRGFEQFF. For the CDR3, the DNA is TGCGCCAGCAGCCCAGACAGGGGGTTTGAGCAGTTCTTC.

This clone was detected only a few times. In DNA, the CDR3 is TGTGCCAGCAGCGATACGACTAGCGGGGGGGAGACCCAGTACTTC. Translated, it gives CASSDTTSGGETQYF. The chain carries TRBV5-6 and TRBJ2-5, with 13 bases identical to TRBD2. The germline V gene has CDR1 SGHDT and CDR2 YYEEEE. V lost 4 bases and J lost 5; bases outside the gene matches: 5. This CDR3 has 15 amino acids.

The gene calls are TRBV2 and TRBJ2-5, with 8 positions matching TRBD1. The V gene's germline CDR1 is SNHLY and CDR2 FYNNEI. The J segment lost 1 base and the V segment lost 11 bases, leaving 3 bases of the junction unmatched. The CDR3 extends over 12 amino acids. The CDR3 DNA follows: TGTGCCGGAGACAGGGGCCAAGAGACCCAGTACTTC. The encoded protein is CAGDRGQETQYF. The full variable domain, completed using reference TRBV2 and TRBJ2-5, is EPEVTQTPSHQVTQMGQEVILRCVPISNHLYFYWYRQILGQKVEFLVSFYNNEISEKSEIFDDQFSVERPDGSNFTLKIRSTKLEDSAMYFCAGDRGQETQYFGPGTRLLVL.

This clone was detected only a few times. The chain recombines TRBV4-1 with TRBJ2-4, with D unresolved. This CDR3 spans 14 amino acids. The V and J ends lost 0 bases and 9 bases respectively, with 12 bases between them. Looked up from germline, CDR1 is MGHRA and CDR2 is YSYEKL. In DNA, the CDR3 is TGCGCCAGCAGCCAAGAAGGCGTAGCTGGCATTCAGTACTTC. It codes for CASSQEGVAGIQYF.

The table lists this clone with a few counts. The chain carries TRBV2 and TRBJ1-1; D is unresolved. Germline CDR1 and CDR2: SNHLY and FYNNEI. The CDR3 is made up of 15 amino acids. Trimming took off 3 bases at V and 3 bases at J, with 14 bases between the two ends. The CDR3 nucleotides read TGTGCCAGCAGTGAGATCGGCGGCCTTGACACTGAAGCTTTCTTT. Protein product: CASSEIGGLDTEAFF.

The genes are TRBV28 and TRBJ2-7; TRBD1 aligns across 8 bases. This CDR3 has 16 amino acids. Germline loops: CDR1 MDHEN, CDR2 SYDVKM. V dropped 4 bases and J dropped 5; count of bases not matched to a gene: 13. CDR3 sequence: CASSYSYRDRYHEQYF. Written as DNA, the CDR3 is TGTGCCAGCAGTTACTCATACCGGGACAGGTATCACGAGCAGTACTTC.

The chain employs TRBV28 and TRBJ1-2, with 7 bases that match TRBD1. CDR1 and CDR2 (germline): MDHEN, SYDVKM. CDR3 length: 15 residues. The V gene end was trimmed by 6 bases and the J gene end by 8 bases; junction bases not matched to a gene: 15. CDR3 DNA: TGTGCCAGCAGCCCCTTGCAGGGGGAAGTACGCGGCTACACCTTC. Its protein product is CASSPLQGEVRGYTF.

The CDR3 coding sequence is TGTGCCAGCAGCCCACAGGACACAGATACGCAGTATTTT. Protein: CASSPQDTDTQYF. The chain couples TRBV7-9 to TRBJ2-3, with D maybe TRBD1 (5 bases). The CDR3 is made up of 13 amino acids. V lost 5 bases, J lost 2 bases, and 8 bases lay in between. Germline CDR1 reads SEHNR; CDR2 reads FQNEAQ (reference sequence).

This clone appeared a few times. The chain couples TRBV7-9 to TRBJ2-3; TRBD2 agrees at 13 bases. With 4 bases clipped from V and 6 bases from J, the junction kept 10 bases outside the gene matches. The CDR3 length is 17 residues. Germline V gives CDR1 SEHNR, CDR2 FQNEAQ (reference sequence). The CDR3 protein is CASSYATSGGPGDTQYF. The CDR3 region has the DNA TGTGCCAGCAGCTATGCGACTAGCGGGGGGCCAGGGGATACGCAGTATTTT.

This clone was counted once. The chain uses TRBV19 and TRBJ1-2; D unresolved. V was cut by 7 bases and J by 4 bases, with 10 bases left in between. The CDR3 totals 12 residues. The V gene's germline CDR1 is LNHDA and CDR2 SQIVND (reference sequence). The CDR3 protein is CASTVNGYGYTF. The CDR3 DNA sequence: TGTGCCAGTACGGTAAACGGCTATGGCTACACCTTC.

This clone turned up a few times. This chain uses TRBV10-3 with TRBJ1-1, with D possibly matching TRBD1 (5 bases). Germline V gene data show CDR1 as ENHRY and CDR2 as SYGVKD. The ends were cut back, 9 bases at V and 5 bases at J, with 13 bases in the middle. This CDR3 region has 12 residues. CDR3 nucleotides: TGTGCCATTCATTCCCAGGGAACTGAAGCTTTCTTT. Amino acids: CAIHSQGTEAFF.

This clone was seen a few times. The chain has TRBV18 and TRBJ1-1; no firm D call. Germline CDR1 is KGHSH and CDR2 is LQKENI. The CDR3 has 14 residues. Trimming left V 2 bases short and J 6 bases short, with 13 bases between. CDR3 amino acids: CASSPTAGAAEAFF. CDR3 bases: TGTGCCAGCTCACCAACTGCGGGTGCGGCTGAAGCTTTCTTT.

There are a few counts of this clone. In nucleotides, the CDR3 is TGCGCCAGCAGCCCGGACAGTGGTAATCAGCCCCAGCATTTT. Amino acids: CASSPDSGNQPQHF. The chain recombines TRBV5-1 with TRBJ1-5, with a tentative D call TRBD1 (6 bases). V shed 4 bases and J shed 4 bases, with 12 bases lying between them. This CDR3 comprises 14 residues. Germline values: CDR1 SGHRS, CDR2 YFSETQ.

In this sample, this clone turned up a few times. The rearrangement joins TRBV27 to TRBJ2-3; D is perhaps TRBD2 (6 bases). V shed 6 bases and J shed 7 bases, with 11 bases lying between them. In germline, CDR1 is MNHEY, CDR2 SMNVEV (reference sequence). This CDR3 is built from 12 residues. CDR3 protein: CASSGGGNTQYF. The CDR3 DNA follows: TGTGCCAGCAGCGGGGGTGGAAATACGCAGTATTTT.

V usage is TRBV28 and J usage is TRBJ2-1; a weak D match, TRBD1 (5 bases). There are 15 residues in the CDR3. V was clipped by 7 bases and J by 3 bases, with 16 bases between them. Germline V gene lookup returns CDR1 MDHEN and CDR2 SYDVKM. CDR3 DNA: TGTGCCAGCATTAGTCTAGGGGTCGGCTACAATGAGCAGTTCTTC. It is translated as CASISLGVGYNEQFF.

As concerns this clone: The sample carries other DNA sequences with the same CDR3. This rearrangement joins TRBV7-2 to TRBJ2-6; no firm D call. V was clipped by 8 bases and J by 0 bases, with 5 bases between them. CDR3 length: 13 residues. Germline CDR1 is SGHTA and CDR2 is FQGNSA. CDR3 in DNA: TGTGCCAGCCTCAGCTCTGGGGCCAACGTCCTGACTTTC. Protein product: CASLSSGANVLTF.

This chain connects TRBV7-8 to TRBJ2-7, with 8 bases that match TRBD1. The germline gives CDR1 SGHVS, CDR2 FQNEAQ. V gave up 5 bases and J gave up 5 bases; unmatched junction bases: 8. The CDR3 length is 14 residues. The CDR3 nucleotides are TGTGCCAGCAGCGTCCGGACAGGGAGCCACGAGCAGTACTTC. Translated: CASSVRTGSHEQYF.

The V gene is TRBV5-4, the J gene TRBJ1-1; tentative D call: TRBD1 (6 bases). Germline V gene lookup returns CDR1 SGHNT and CDR2 YYREEE (reference sequence). The CDR3 consists of 14 residues. V lost 4 bases and J lost 0, with 10 bases in between. The CDR3 coding sequence is TGTGCCAGCAGCACAGGACAGATGAACACTGAAGCTTTCTTT. Translating it yields CASSTGQMNTEAFF.